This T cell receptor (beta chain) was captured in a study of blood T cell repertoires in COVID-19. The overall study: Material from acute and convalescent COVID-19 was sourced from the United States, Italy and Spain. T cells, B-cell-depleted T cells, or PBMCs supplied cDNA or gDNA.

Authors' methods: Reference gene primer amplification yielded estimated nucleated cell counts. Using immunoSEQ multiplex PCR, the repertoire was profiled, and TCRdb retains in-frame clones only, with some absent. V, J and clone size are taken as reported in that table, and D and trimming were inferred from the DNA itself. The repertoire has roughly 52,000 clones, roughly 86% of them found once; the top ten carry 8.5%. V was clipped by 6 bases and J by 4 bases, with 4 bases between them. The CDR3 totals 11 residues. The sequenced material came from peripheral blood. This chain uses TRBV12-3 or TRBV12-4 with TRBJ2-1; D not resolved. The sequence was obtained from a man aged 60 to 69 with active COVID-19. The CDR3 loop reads CASSVYNEQFF. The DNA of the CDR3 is TGTGCCAGCAGCGTATACAATGAGCAGTTCTTC.